The clone carrying this TCR beta chain was recorded once. Its antigen is still unknown. Germline V gene lookup returns CDR1 DFQATT and CDR2 SNEGSKA (reference sequence). V shed 3 bases and J 5 bases; nucleotides not matched to a gene: 3. The length of the CDR3 is 14 residues. The data were obtained in a study of post-analysis software for immune sequencing data. Looking at the study overall: Some patients lacked subtype; others had relapsing-remitting, secondary progressive or progressive-relapsing disease.

Study observations and caveats: Controls had significantly higher normalized Chao1 diversity than multiple sclerosis patients. Among a few TRBV segments more frequent in patients than controls were TRBV5-6, TRBV5-1 and TRBV20-1. F-measure co-clustering was strong for batch-matched samples.

Libraries were made from TCR beta cDNA, and they carried unique molecular identifiers. Researchers reported roughly 0.5 million cDNA molecules coming from approximately 0.95 to 9.8 million T cells. TCRdb reprocessed the PCR reads with MiXCR, giving one entry per CDR3 protein. The data contain approximately 690,000 distinct CDR3 sequences, approximately 59% of them singletons. This clonotype originated in a girl between 2 and 10 years old with multiple sclerosis. The chain employs TRBV20-1 and TRBJ2-3, with TRBD2 matching 12 bases. The sample was blood. CDR3: CSASLAGGKDTQYF. The CDR3 nucleotides read TGCAGTGCTAGTCTAGCGGGGGGGAAAGATACGCAGTATTTT.